The entry that follows covers one TCR beta chain sequence. The antigen is unknown. CDR3 length equals 14 residues. With 9 bases removed from V and 0 bases from J, the gap between germline ends came to 12 bases. Germline V gives CDR1 LNHDA, CDR2 SQIVND (reference sequence). TCRdb itself ran the reads through MiXCR, one entry per CDR3 protein. The data show around 340,000 distinct CDR3 sequences, 29% seen once. These data originate in a study of T cell repertoires in cytomegalovirus infection. About the research overall: It can be stated that public TCR beta signatures indicated CMV infection as well as a matching HLA type. Overall study findings and caveats: Summed frequency of public TCR beta families distinguished CMV carriers with the relevant HLA.

The chain joins TRBV19 to TRBJ2-1; D is possibly TRBD1 or TRBD2 (5 bases each). The TCR sequence derives from a human donor in good health (CMV status not recorded). Some clones in this sample may be carry-over from other donors' samples. This specimen was cultured PBMCs, taken from culture after CMV antigen stimulation. This CDR3 is CASSGTLSYNEQFF. CDR3 DNA sequence: TGTGCCAGCTCCGGGACCCTCTCCTACAATGAGCAGTTCTTC.